This T cell receptor (beta chain) was captured by sequencing in a study of blood T cell repertoires in COVID-19. The germline gives CDR1 SGHRS, CDR2 YFSETQ. The CDR3 length is 15 residues. V was pared by 1 base and J by 0 bases, with 10 bases between. In the original workflow: Reference gene primer amplification gave nucleated cell count estimates. Sequenced by immunoSEQ multiplex PCR; TCRdb stores in-frame clones only, minus some. V and J calls and clone size are as listed in that table; D and trimming were resolved from the DNA. This sample has 60,000 or so clones, with around 90% found just once. The sequenced sample consisted of peripheral blood. The clonotype was recovered from a human donor with acute or convalescent COVID-19. The donor label of this sample is uncertain. The chain couples TRBV5-1 to TRBJ1-2, with a tentative D call TRBD1 (5 bases). CDR3 nucleotide sequence: TGCGCCAGCAGCTTGAGGGGCGAAGCTAACTATGGCTACACCTTC. Translation gives CASSLRGEANYGYTF. The full variable domain, completed using reference TRBV5-1 and TRBJ1-2, is KAGVTQTPRYLIKTRGQQVTLSCSPISGHRSVSWYQQTPGQGLQFLFEYFSETQRNKGNFPGRFSGRQFSNSRSEMNVSTLELGDSALYLCASSLRGEANYGYTFGSGTRLTVV.